What follows describes a single T cell receptor (beta chain). The data belong to a study of blood T cell repertoires in COVID-19. Across the whole study: COVID-19 samples collected from the United States, Italy and Spain covered acute and convalescent phases. Sample material is recorded as cDNA or gDNA derived from T cells, B-cell-depleted T cells, or PBMCs.

V dropped 0 bases and J dropped 2 bases, with 7 bases sitting between them. This CDR3 spans 13 amino acids. Per the germline V gene, CDR1 is GTSNPN and CDR2 is SVGIG (reference sequence). Original processing notes: Reference gene primer amplification in the assay estimated nucleated cell counts. Clones were sequenced by immunoSEQ multiplex PCR, and TCRdb holds only the in-frame ones, with some missing. The V and J calls and clone size are taken from that table; D and trimming were inferred from the DNA. The data show around 18,000 clones, with 90% to 95% seen just once and 6.5% to 7.5% held by the top ten.

The source material was peripheral blood. The receptor was derived from a human donor in a cohort sampled during active COVID-19. The gene calls are TRBV30 and TRBJ2-5, with no clear D. The CDR3 bases are TGTGCCTGGAGTGTAACAGCTCAAGAGACCCAGTACTTC. Its translation: CAWSVTAQETQYF.